The sequence of this T cell receptor (beta chain) was determined in a study of CXCR3-negative and CXCR3-positive naive CD8 T cells. Study results and limitations: CXCR3-negative naive cells had less hydrophobic TRB CDR3s than did CXCR3-positive naive cells.

Cells that were CD45RO-CCR7+CD27+CD95- constituted naive CD8+ T cells. Looked up from germline, CDR1 is SQVTM and CDR2 is ANQGSEA. This CDR3 region has 14 residues. In regard to this clonotype: Its antigen is still unknown.

The TRB libraries of cDNA were built by UMI-labeled 5' RACE. Following a re-call of the 5' RACE reads, TCRdb has one entry per CDR3 protein and lacks DNA. This specimen shows 40,000 to 45,000 distinct CDR3 sequences; the ten leading clones hold around 1.9%. The chain carries TRBV29-1 and TRBJ2-7; TCRdb's assignment of TRBD1 cannot be checked, as there is no DNA. Sequencing was carried out using naive CXCR3- CD8+ T cells from blood. Noted subset: CD45RO-CCR7+CD27+CD95- naive CD8+ T cells lacking CXCR3 (TNR3-). The origin of this receptor is a human donor in good health. Some clones in this sample may be carry-over from other donors' samples. The CDR3 region is CSAEGTTEGYEQYF.